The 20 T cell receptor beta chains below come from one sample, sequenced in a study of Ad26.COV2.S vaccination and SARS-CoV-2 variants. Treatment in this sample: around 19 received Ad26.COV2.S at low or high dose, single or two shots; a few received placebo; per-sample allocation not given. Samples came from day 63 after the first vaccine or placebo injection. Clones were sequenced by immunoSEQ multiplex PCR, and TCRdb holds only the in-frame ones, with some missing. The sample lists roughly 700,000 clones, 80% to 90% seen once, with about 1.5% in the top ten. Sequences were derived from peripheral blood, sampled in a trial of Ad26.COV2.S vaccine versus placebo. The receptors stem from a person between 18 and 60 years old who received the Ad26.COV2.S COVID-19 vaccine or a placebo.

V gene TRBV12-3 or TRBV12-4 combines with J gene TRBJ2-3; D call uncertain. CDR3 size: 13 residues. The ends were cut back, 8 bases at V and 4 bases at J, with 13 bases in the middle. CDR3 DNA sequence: TGTGCCAGCGAACGGCGGCCTTCAGATACGCAGTATTTT. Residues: CASERRPSDTQYF.

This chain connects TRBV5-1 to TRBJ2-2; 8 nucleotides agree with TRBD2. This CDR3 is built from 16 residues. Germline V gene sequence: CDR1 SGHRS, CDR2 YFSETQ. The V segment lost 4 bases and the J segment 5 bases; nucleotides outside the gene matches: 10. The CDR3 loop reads CASSITSGLPTGELFF. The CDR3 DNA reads TGCGCCAGCAGCATAACTAGCGGCCTACCGACCGGGGAGCTGTTTTTT.

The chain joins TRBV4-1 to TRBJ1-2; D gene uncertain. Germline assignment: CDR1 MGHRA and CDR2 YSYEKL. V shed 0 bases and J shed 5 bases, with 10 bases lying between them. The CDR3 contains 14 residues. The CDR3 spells CASSQEEGGYGYTF. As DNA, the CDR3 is TGCGCCAGCAGCCAAGAAGAGGGAGGGTATGGCTACACCTTC.

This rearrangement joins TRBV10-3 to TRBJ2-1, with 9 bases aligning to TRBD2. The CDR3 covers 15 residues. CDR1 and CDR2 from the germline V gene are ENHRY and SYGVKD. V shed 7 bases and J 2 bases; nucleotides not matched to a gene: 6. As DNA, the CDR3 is TGTGCCATCACCCTTAGCGGGAGCCCCTACAATGAGCAGTTCTTC. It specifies CAITLSGSPYNEQFF.

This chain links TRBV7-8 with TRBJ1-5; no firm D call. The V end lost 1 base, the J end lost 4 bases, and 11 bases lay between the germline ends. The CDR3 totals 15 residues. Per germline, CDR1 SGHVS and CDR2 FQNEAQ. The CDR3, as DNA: TGTGCCAGCAGCTTAGGGTCAGGCCCAAATCAGCCCCAGCATTTT. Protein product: CASSLGSGPNQPQHF.

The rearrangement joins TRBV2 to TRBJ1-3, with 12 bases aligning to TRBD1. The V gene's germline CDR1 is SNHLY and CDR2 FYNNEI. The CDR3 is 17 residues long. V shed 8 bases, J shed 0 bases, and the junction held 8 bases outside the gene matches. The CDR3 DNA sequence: TGTGCCAGCGGGGACAGGGGGCTTGCTCTCTCTGGAAACACCATATATTTT. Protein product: CASGDRGLALSGNTIYF.

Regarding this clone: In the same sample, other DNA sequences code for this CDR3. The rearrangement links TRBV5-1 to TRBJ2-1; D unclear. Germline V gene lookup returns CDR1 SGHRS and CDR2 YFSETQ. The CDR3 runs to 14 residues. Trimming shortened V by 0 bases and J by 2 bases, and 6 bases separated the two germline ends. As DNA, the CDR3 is TGCGCCAGCAGCTTGGTTAGTCCCTACAATGAGCAGTTCTTC. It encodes CASSLVSPYNEQFF.

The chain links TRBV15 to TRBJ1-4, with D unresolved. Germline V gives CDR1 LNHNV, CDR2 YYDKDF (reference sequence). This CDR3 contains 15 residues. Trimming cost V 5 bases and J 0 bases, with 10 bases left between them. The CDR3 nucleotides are TGTGCCACCAGCGGAAAAGTTGCAACTAATGAAAAACTGTTTTTT. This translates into CATSGKVATNEKLFF.

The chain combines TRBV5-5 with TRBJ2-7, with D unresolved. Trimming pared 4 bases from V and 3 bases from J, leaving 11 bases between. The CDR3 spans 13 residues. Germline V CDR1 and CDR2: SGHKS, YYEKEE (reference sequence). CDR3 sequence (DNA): TGTGCCAGCAGCCCCCAATATATCTACGAGCAGTACTTC. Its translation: CASSPQYIYEQYF.

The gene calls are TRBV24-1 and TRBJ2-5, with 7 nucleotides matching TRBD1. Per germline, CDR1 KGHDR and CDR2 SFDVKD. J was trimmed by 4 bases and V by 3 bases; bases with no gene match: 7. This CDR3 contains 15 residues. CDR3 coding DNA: TGTGCCACCAGTGATGCGAAGGGGGCAGGAGAGACCCAGTACTTC. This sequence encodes CATSDAKGAGETQYF.

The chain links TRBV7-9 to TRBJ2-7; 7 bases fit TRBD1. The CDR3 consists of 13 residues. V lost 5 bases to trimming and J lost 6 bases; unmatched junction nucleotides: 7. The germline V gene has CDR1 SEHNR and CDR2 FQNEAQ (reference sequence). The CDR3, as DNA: TGTGCCAGCAGCCCAGGGGGTTTTGGCGAGCAGTACTTC. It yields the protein CASSPGGFGEQYF.

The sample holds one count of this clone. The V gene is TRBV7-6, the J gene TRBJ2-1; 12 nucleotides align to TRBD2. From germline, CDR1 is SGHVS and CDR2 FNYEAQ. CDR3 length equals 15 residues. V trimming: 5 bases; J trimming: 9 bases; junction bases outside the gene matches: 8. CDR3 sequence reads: CASSPRTSGKGEQFF. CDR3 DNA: TGTGCCAGCAGCCCGCGGACTAGCGGGAAGGGTGAGCAGTTCTTC.

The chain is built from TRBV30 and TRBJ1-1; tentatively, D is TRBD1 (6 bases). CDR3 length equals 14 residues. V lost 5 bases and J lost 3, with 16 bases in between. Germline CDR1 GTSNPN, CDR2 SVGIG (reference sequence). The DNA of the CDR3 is TGTGCCTGGGCTAGGGGGGGCGCGGACACTGAAGCTTTCTTT. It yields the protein CAWARGGADTEAFF.

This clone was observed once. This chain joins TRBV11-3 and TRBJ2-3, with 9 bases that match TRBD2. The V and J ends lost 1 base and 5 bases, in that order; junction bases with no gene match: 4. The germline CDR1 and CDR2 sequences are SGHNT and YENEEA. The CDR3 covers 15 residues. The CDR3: CASSLGSGGQDTQYF. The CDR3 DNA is TGTGCCAGCAGCTTAGGGAGCGGGGGGCAAGATACGCAGTATTTT.

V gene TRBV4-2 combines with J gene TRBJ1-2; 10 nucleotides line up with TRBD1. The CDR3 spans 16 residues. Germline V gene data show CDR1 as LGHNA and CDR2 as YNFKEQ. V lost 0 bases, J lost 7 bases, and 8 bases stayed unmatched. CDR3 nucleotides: TGTGCCAGCAGCCAAGACTTGGGGACAGGGGAGGGTGGCTACACCTTC. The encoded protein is CASSQDLGTGEGGYTF.

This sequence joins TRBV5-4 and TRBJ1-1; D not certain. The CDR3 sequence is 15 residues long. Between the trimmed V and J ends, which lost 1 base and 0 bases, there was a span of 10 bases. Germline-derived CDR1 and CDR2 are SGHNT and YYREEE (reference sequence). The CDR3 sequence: CASSLSGFMNTEAFF. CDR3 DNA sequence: TGTGCCAGCAGCTTGTCAGGCTTCATGAACACTGAAGCTTTCTTT.

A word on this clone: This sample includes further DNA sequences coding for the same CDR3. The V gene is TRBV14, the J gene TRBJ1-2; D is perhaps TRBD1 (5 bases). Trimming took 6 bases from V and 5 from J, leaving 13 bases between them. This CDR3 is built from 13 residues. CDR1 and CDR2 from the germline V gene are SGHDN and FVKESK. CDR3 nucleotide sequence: TGTGCCAGCAGTCTCGACAGTCTTTATGGCTACACCTTC. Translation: CASSLDSLYGYTF. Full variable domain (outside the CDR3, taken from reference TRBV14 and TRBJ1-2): EAGVTQFPSHSVIEKGQTVTLRCDPISGHDNLYWYRRVMGKEIKFLLHFVKESKQDESGMPNNRFLAERTGGTYSTLKVQPAELEDSGVYFCASSLDSLYGYTFGSGTRLTVV.

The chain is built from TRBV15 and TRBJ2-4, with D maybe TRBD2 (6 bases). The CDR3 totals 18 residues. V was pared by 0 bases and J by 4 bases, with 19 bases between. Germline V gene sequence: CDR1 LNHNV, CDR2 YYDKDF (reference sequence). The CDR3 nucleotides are TGTGCCACCAGCAGAGATTGGGAGGTCACGGGCCAGAAAAACATTCAGTACTTC. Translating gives CATSRDWEVTGQKNIQYF.

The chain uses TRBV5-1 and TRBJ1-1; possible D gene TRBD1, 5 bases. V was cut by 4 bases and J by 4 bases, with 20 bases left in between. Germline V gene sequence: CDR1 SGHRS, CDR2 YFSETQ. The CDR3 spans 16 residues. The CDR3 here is CASSTVSGTRVTEAFF. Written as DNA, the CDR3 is TGCGCCAGCAGCACAGTATCCGGGACTAGGGTCACTGAAGCTTTCTTT.

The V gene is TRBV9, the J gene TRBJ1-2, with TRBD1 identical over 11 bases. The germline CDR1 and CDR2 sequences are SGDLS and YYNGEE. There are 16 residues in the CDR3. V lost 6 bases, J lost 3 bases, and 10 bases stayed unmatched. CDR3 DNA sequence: TGTGCCAGCACCTTGACGGGACAGGGGGAACACTATGGCTACACCTTC. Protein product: CASTLTGQGEHYGYTF.